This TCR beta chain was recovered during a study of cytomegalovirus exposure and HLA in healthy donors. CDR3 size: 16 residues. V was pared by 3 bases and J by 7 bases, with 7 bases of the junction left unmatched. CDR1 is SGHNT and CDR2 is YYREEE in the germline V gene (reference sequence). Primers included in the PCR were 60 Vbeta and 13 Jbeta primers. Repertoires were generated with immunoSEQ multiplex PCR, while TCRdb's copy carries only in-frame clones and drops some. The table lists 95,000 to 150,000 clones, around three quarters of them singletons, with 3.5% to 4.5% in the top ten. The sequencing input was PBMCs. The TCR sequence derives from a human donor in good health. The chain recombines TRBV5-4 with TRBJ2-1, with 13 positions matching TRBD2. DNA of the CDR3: TGTGCCAGCAGCTCCGGACTAGCGGGAGTAGTTAATGAGCAGTTCTTC. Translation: CASSSGLAGVVNEQFF.